A single sample gave rise to the 8 T cell receptor beta chains below, sequenced in a study of cytomegalovirus exposure and HLA in healthy donors. The PCR ran on 60 Vbeta and 13 Jbeta primers. Here immunoSEQ multiplex PCR was the method, and the copy in TCRdb shows in-frame clones only, minus some. The table includes 130,000 or so clones, over 65% detected once. What was sequenced was PBMCs. Every receptor here comes from a middle-aged man in good health and CMV-seronegative.

V and J are TRBV19 and TRBJ2-5; 7 nucleotides agree with TRBD1. J lost 4 bases, V lost 5 bases, and 10 bases had no gene match. This CDR3 has 15 residues. In germline, CDR1 is LNHDA, CDR2 SQIVND (reference sequence). CDR3 amino acids: CASSAQGTQRETQYF. Written as DNA, the CDR3 is TGTGCCAGTAGTGCACAGGGGACCCAACGAGAGACCCAGTACTTC.

The chain has TRBV6-5 and TRBJ1-5; no clear D gene. The V gene lost 5 bases and the J gene lost 3 bases, with 8 bases spanning the gap. CDR1 is MNHEY and CDR2 is SVGAGI in the germline V gene. The CDR3 is 13 residues long. Here the CDR3 DNA reads TGTGCCAGCAGTCGGGGTCCCAATCAGCCCCAGCATTTT. Protein sequence: CASSRGPNQPQHF.

The rearrangement joins TRBV19 to TRBJ2-1, with 13 bases identical to TRBD2. This CDR3 contains 19 residues. V was pared by 7 bases and J by 8 bases, with 20 bases of the junction left unmatched. CDR1 LNHDA and CDR2 SQIVND come from the germline V gene (reference sequence). CDR3 protein: CASTWTAGLAGPPGDEQFF. As DNA, the CDR3 is TGTGCCAGTACCTGGACCGCGGGACTAGCGGGACCGCCAGGGGATGAGCAGTTCTTC.

The rearrangement joins TRBV29-1 to TRBJ1-2; 8 bases fit TRBD1. CDR1 SQVTM and CDR2 ANQGSEA come from the germline V gene. The CDR3 has 13 amino acids. After removal of 6 bases from V and 5 bases from J, the junction contained 8 bases not matched to a gene. The DNA for the CDR3 is TGCAGCGTGGATGGACAGGGAGGATATGGCTACACCTTC. Amino acid sequence: CSVDGQGGYGYTF.

The chain joins TRBV5-6 to TRBJ2-1, with D possibly matching TRBD2 (6 bases). V was pared by 4 bases and J by 5 bases, with 13 bases between. This CDR3 has 14 amino acids. Per the germline V gene, CDR1 is SGHDT and CDR2 is YYEEEE. The CDR3 is CASSRGGSDNEQFF. CDR3 DNA sequence: TGTGCCAGCAGCCGCGGAGGGAGTGACAATGAGCAGTTCTTC.

V is TRBV30 and J is TRBJ2-5; D possibly corresponds to TRBD1 (6 bases). Per germline, CDR1 GTSNPN and CDR2 SVGIG (reference sequence). Trimming left V 5 bases short and J 5 bases short, with 9 bases between. This CDR3 is 11 amino acids long. The CDR3: CAWLTGETQYF. As DNA, the CDR3 is TGTGCCTGGTTGACAGGCGAGACCCAGTACTTC.

This chain uses TRBV15 with TRBJ1-1; 9 bases are a match to TRBD1. Trimming at V came to 2 bases and at J to 0 bases, leaving 4 bases not matched to a gene. CDR1 is LNHNV and CDR2 is YYDKDF in the germline V gene (reference sequence). The CDR3 length is 16 residues. The CDR3, as DNA: TGTGCCACCAGCAGACCTGGACAGGGGATGAACACTGAAGCTTTCTTT. It yields the protein CATSRPGQGMNTEAFF.

J is TRBJ1-1 and V is TRBV5-6; D is uncertain. V was clipped by 4 bases and J by 2 bases, with 9 bases between them. Germline V lookup: CDR1 SGHDT, CDR2 YYEEEE. CDR3 length equals 13 residues. The CDR3 protein is CASSPLLNTEAFF. The CDR3 nucleotides are TGTGCCAGCAGCCCCTTACTCAACACTGAAGCTTTCTTT.